The entry that follows covers one T cell receptor (beta chain) sequence. What it binds is not known. This entry belongs to a study of shared clonotypes between healthy human individuals. Notes on the study in general: All-four-donor shared clonotypes had higher generation probabilities than non-shared clonotypes did.

The CD4+ fraction was divided into a CD45RA+ naive subset and a CD45RA-negative memory subset. Using immunoSEQ multiplex PCR, the repertoire was profiled, and TCRdb retains in-frame clones only, with some absent. The profile shows 2 million to 2.5 million clones, around 95% of them singletons. This CDR3 is 15 amino acids long. Trimming pared 1 base from V and 7 bases from J, leaving 16 bases between. Germline-derived CDR1 and CDR2 are SNHLY and FYNNEI. The TCR was taken from a man younger than 35 in good health. The sequencing input was naive CD4+ T cells sorted from blood. Stated subset: CD45RA+ positively selected. J is TRBJ1-2 and V is TRBV2, with a weak D call TRBD1 (5 bases). CDR3 in DNA: TGTGCCAGCAGTGAAGACCTACGGGGACCCCTTGGCTACACCTTC. It codes for CASSEDLRGPLGYTF.